This T cell receptor (beta chain) is drawn from a study of blood T cells in healthy people across ages. General observations from the study: Diversity of TCR beta correlated strongly with naive T cell percentage. TCR beta diversity, measured per million T cells, fell in a roughly linear way with age.

The authors ran a second PCR of about 6 to 12 cycles using a sample-barcoded 5' primer and a J-beta primer mix. Via MiXCR, TCRdb re-called the 5' RACE reads, giving one row per CDR3 protein. The top ten clones hold roughly 10% of a sample with some 1.6 million distinct CDR3 sequences, 30% to 35% of them seen once. In the case of this clonotype: Its antigen is unidentified.

Samples each yielded at least 5.5 micrograms of total RNA. CDR1 LGHNA and CDR2 YNFKEQ come from the germline V gene. V lost 0 bases and J lost 7, with 13 bases in between. The CDR3 runs 15 residues. The sequenced sample consisted of blood. This receptor was identified in a young woman in good health. The V gene is TRBV4-2, the J gene TRBJ2-1; D is perhaps TRBD1 or TRBD2 (5 bases each). CDR3 loop: CASSQEVGGWNEQFF. The CDR3 DNA follows: TGTGCCAGCAGCCAAGAAGTTGGGGGATGGAATGAGCAGTTCTTC.